This TCR beta chain was sequenced for a study of blood T cell repertoires in COVID-19. Study in general: From T cells, B-cell-depleted T cells, or PBMCs came the material, which was cDNA or gDNA.

The V end was cut by 3 bases, the J end by 5 bases, with 11 bases between. The CDR3 spans 13 residues. The V gene's germline CDR1 is SGHKS and CDR2 YYEKEE (reference sequence). Assay: immunoSEQ multiplex PCR; the TCRdb copy retains only in-frame clones and omits some. This table holds about 380,000 clones, approximately 77% found once. The V and J genes are TRBV5-5 and TRBJ1-1; D gene unclear. The sequenced sample was peripheral blood. The source is a human donor with acute or convalescent COVID-19. The donor label of this sample is uncertain. CDR3 nucleotide sequence: TGTGCCAGCAGCTCGCCTGGGCAAACTGAAGCTTTCTTT. It specifies CASSSPGQTEAFF.